The 32 T cell receptor beta chains below were found in one sample sequenced in a study of blood T cell repertoires in COVID-19. Some clones are missing from TCRdb's copy, which holds only in-frame ones; the method was immunoSEQ multiplex PCR. The sample has around 100,000 clones, approximately 80% seen once. Source material: peripheral blood. The receptor set was obtained from a woman between 65 and 79 years old with acute or convalescent COVID-19.

V is TRBV2 and J is TRBJ2-1; 9 nucleotides agree with TRBD2. Germline V gene data show CDR1 as SNHLY and CDR2 as FYNNEI. V lost 7 bases to trimming and J lost 9 bases; unmatched junction nucleotides: 7. This CDR3 is 13 amino acids long. The CDR3 region is CASTLAGNREQFF. DNA of the CDR3: TGTGCCAGCACCCTAGCGGGAAATCGTGAGCAGTTCTTC.

The rearrangement links TRBV5-1 to TRBJ2-1, with 12 bases fitting TRBD2. This CDR3 region has 13 residues. Losses at the gene ends were 4 bases for V and 7 bases for J; bases not matched to a gene: 0. Germline assignment: CDR1 SGHRS and CDR2 YFSETQ. As DNA, the CDR3 is TGCGCCAGCAGCACTAGCGGGAGGAATGAGCAGTTCTTC. Its protein is CASSTSGRNEQFF.

The chain carries TRBV4-2 and TRBJ2-3, with TRBD2 as a possible D gene (7 bases). From germline, CDR1 is LGHNA and CDR2 YNFKEQ. Trimming stripped 4 bases from V and 4 bases from J, with 15 bases between. This CDR3 contains 15 residues. The CDR3 loop reads CASSLGAGDSDTQYF. In nucleotides, the CDR3 is TGTGCCAGCAGCCTGGGGGCGGGGGACTCAGATACGCAGTATTTT.

The V and J genes are TRBV6-5 and TRBJ2-7; 10 bases fit TRBD1. J was trimmed by 4 bases and V by 7 bases; bases with no gene match: 10. The V gene's germline CDR1 is MNHEY and CDR2 SVGAGI. The CDR3 is 15 amino acids. CDR3 protein: CASTRDRDRGYEQYF. CDR3 nucleotides: TGTGCCAGCACCAGAGACCGGGACAGGGGTTACGAGCAGTACTTC.

This chain connects TRBV12-5 to TRBJ2-2, with TRBD1 as a possible D gene (5 bases). The V gene lost 5 bases and the J gene lost 6 bases, with 22 bases spanning the gap. The CDR3 is 17 residues long. Germline V CDR1 and CDR2: LGHNT, FRNRAP. CDR3 bases: TGTGCTAGTGGTGGCCTAGGGGCGAGAGTCACCCCCGGGGAGCTGTTTTTT. This translates into CASGGLGARVTPGELFF.

Only a few counts were recorded for this clone. The chain recombines TRBV3-1 (or the pseudogene TRBV3-2) with TRBJ2-1, with D possibly TRBD2 on 6 matching bases. Germline V gives CDR1 LGHDT, CDR2 YNNKEL (reference sequence). V was shortened by 0 bases and J by 3 bases, with 12 bases between the two germline ends. The CDR3 covers 16 residues. The CDR3 bases are TGTGCCAGCAGCCAAGATCGGCGGGGAGTCTACAATGAGCAGTTCTTC. Protein: CASSQDRRGVYNEQFF.

The genes are TRBV28 and TRBJ2-7; D is possibly TRBD2 (5 bases). The V end was cut by 8 bases, the J end by 2 bases, with 13 bases between. The CDR3 spans 13 residues. Germline CDR1 MDHEN, CDR2 SYDVKM. This CDR3 reads CASQRPATYEQYF. CDR3 nucleotides: TGTGCCAGCCAGCGGCCGGCTACCTACGAGCAGTACTTC.

The genes are TRBV24-1 and TRBJ1-5, with unresolved D. Germline V gives CDR1 KGHDR, CDR2 SFDVKD. This CDR3 is 10 amino acids long. V lost 9 bases to trimming and J lost 8 bases, with 7 bases between them. The CDR3 here is CATPEEPQHF. The CDR3 coding sequence is TGTGCCACCCCGGAGGAGCCCCAGCATTTT.

This clone has just a few counts. The chain recombines TRBV12-5 with TRBJ1-5; D ambiguous. V was cut by 6 bases and J by 4 bases, with 10 bases left in between. The germline gives CDR1 LGHNT, CDR2 FRNRAP. CDR3 length equals 13 residues. The CDR3 sequence: CASGVSGNQPQHF. CDR3 nucleotide sequence: TGTGCTAGTGGGGTGTCGGGGAATCAGCCCCAGCATTTT.

The V call is TRBV27, the J call TRBJ2-4; 7 nucleotides agree with TRBD2. The germline gives CDR1 MNHEY, CDR2 SMNVEV (reference sequence). The CDR3 runs to 17 residues. The V gene end was trimmed by 5 bases and the J gene end by 0 bases; junction bases not matched to a gene: 10. The CDR3: CASSIPQRGLAKNIQYF. The DNA of the CDR3 is TGTGCCAGCAGTATCCCTCAGCGGGGATTAGCCAAAAACATTCAGTACTTC.

This chain connects TRBV10-3 to TRBJ2-3; 7 bases are shared with TRBD1. Trimming cost V 5 bases and J 2 bases; bases outside gene matches: 4. The germline V gene has CDR1 ENHRY and CDR2 SYGVKD. CDR3 length equals 14 residues. CDR3 in amino acids: CAISMGQSTDTQYF. The CDR3 DNA is TGTGCCATCAGTATGGGACAGTCCACAGATACGCAGTATTTT.

The rearrangement joins TRBV6-4 to TRBJ1-1, with D perhaps TRBD1 (6 bases). The CDR3 spans 16 residues. V dropped 3 bases and J dropped 6 bases, with 20 bases sitting between them. The germline gives CDR1 MRHNA, CDR2 SNTAGT. The CDR3 sequence: CASSDSIQGRRAEAFF. The CDR3 DNA reads as TGTGCCAGCAGTGATTCAATTCAGGGGCGTAGGGCTGAAGCTTTCTTT.

This clone appeared once. For the CDR3, the DNA is TGCGCCAGCAGCCAAGATCATCCGGGGGCTGGGGCCAACGTCCTGACTTTC. Amino acids: CASSQDHPGAGANVLTF. The gene calls are TRBV4-1 and TRBJ2-6; D is perhaps TRBD2 (6 bases). V dropped 0 bases and J dropped 2 bases, with 11 bases sitting between them. CDR1 is MGHRA and CDR2 is YSYEKL in the germline V gene. This CDR3 comprises 17 residues.

CDR3 in DNA: TGCGCCAGCAGCTCTCTTCAGGGGGCCGACAATGAGCAGTTCTTC. Translated: CASSSLQGADNEQFF. V and J are TRBV5-1 and TRBJ2-1, with TRBD1 identical over 8 bases. The CDR3 extends over 15 amino acids. Germline values: CDR1 SGHRS, CDR2 YFSETQ. The junction had 7 bases not matched to a gene; V was cut back by 3 bases and J by 5 bases.

A remark on this clone: Other DNA sequences in this specimen translate into the identical CDR3. J is TRBJ2-1 and V is TRBV9, with TRBD2 matching over 7 bases. Germline CDR1 and CDR2: SGDLS and YYNGEE. The CDR3 loop spans 15 amino acids. V was pared by 0 bases and J by 0 bases, with 0 bases of the junction left unmatched. The CDR3, as DNA: TGTGCCAGCAGCGTAGGCGGGGGCTCCTACAATGAGCAGTTCTTC. Protein product: CASSVGGGSYNEQFF.

This clone has more than one count but fewer than ten. Other nucleotide sequences in the sample specify the same CDR3. The chain uses TRBV19 and TRBJ1-3; the match to TRBD1 covers 9 bases. V shed 7 bases, J shed 4 bases, and the junction held 5 bases outside the gene matches. Germline V lookup: CDR1 LNHDA, CDR2 SQIVND (reference sequence). The length of the CDR3 is 14 residues. The CDR3 region has the DNA TGTGCCAGTAATCACAGGGGGCCAGGAAACACCATATATTTT. Translating it yields CASNHRGPGNTIYF.

This chain uses TRBV5-1 with TRBJ2-5; 7 bases line up with TRBD1. J lost 5 bases, V lost 2 bases, and 6 bases had no gene match. The CDR3 is made up of 14 amino acids. Germline V gives CDR1 SGHRS, CDR2 YFSETQ. In DNA, the CDR3 is TGCGCCAGCAGCTTCCGACAGGGATGGGAGACCCAGTACTTC. Amino acid sequence: CASSFRQGWETQYF.

V is TRBV7-6 and J is TRBJ2-5; TRBD1 might be the D (6 bases). The CDR3 has 13 residues. The V end was cut by 5 bases, the J end by 4 bases, with 11 bases between. Germline CDR1 and CDR2: SGHVS and FNYEAQ. The CDR3 DNA sequence: TGTGCCAGCAGCCTAAACAGGGCAGAGACCCAGTACTTC. Its protein is CASSLNRAETQYF.

The chain joins TRBV7-2 to TRBJ1-2, with TRBD1 matching 8 bases. The CDR3 is made up of 14 amino acids. V was pared by 2 bases and J by 4 bases, with 3 bases of the junction left unmatched. Germline V gene data show CDR1 as SGHTA and CDR2 as FQGNSA. Here the CDR3 reads CASSLSTGGYGYTF. DNA for the CDR3: TGTGCCAGCAGCTTAAGCACAGGGGGCTATGGCTACACCTTC.

V is TRBV6-5 and J is TRBJ2-7, with a possible D match to TRBD1 (5 bases). The CDR3 length is 14 residues. Trimming shortened V by 2 bases and J by 2 bases, and 10 bases separated the two germline ends. Germline lookup yields CDR1 MNHEY and CDR2 SVGAGI. DNA for the CDR3: TGTGCCAGCAGTTACATGCAGGGCGCCTACGAGCAGTACTTC. This sequence encodes CASSYMQGAYEQYF.

This clone was observed a handful of times. This chain connects TRBV29-1 to TRBJ2-2, with D possibly being TRBD1 (7 bases). V lost 3 bases, J lost 3 bases, and 14 bases lay in between. Germline CDR1 is SQVTM and CDR2 is ANQGSEA. The CDR3 is 15 amino acids. In nucleotides, the CDR3 is TGCAGCGTTGAGAGTAGCAGGGGGGACACCGGGGAGCTGTTTTTT. Its protein is CSVESSRGDTGELFF.

This clone turned up a few times. The chain is built from TRBV7-8 and TRBJ2-1; 13 positions match TRBD2. Trimming took 2 bases from V and 4 from J; bases not matched to a gene: 2. Per germline, CDR1 SGHVS and CDR2 FQNEAQ. The length of the CDR3 is 16 residues. CDR3 residues: CASSLKTSGGYNEQFF. The CDR3 DNA reads TGTGCCAGCAGCTTAAAGACTAGCGGGGGGTACAATGAGCAGTTCTTC.

This chain links TRBV5-1 with TRBJ1-6; D ambiguous. Germline lookup yields CDR1 SGHRS and CDR2 YFSETQ. The CDR3 loop spans 15 amino acids. V was clipped by 1 base and J by 10 bases, with 15 bases between them. In DNA, the CDR3 is TGCGCCAGCAGCTTGCAACCCGGGAGCGAGTCACCCCTCCACTTT. It specifies CASSLQPGSESPLHF.

J is TRBJ1-1 and V is TRBV12-3 or TRBV12-4; 9 bases are shared with TRBD1. CDR3 length equals 13 residues. V was clipped by 6 bases and J by 11 bases; unmatched bases: 10. The chain's CDR3 is CASRRDRAQRAFF. The CDR3 DNA follows: TGTGCCAGCAGAAGGGACAGGGCCCAGAGGGCTTTCTTT.

This chain uses TRBV2 with TRBJ2-3; unclear D gene. This CDR3 spans 14 amino acids. The germline gives CDR1 SNHLY, CDR2 FYNNEI. V lost 2 bases and J lost 0, with 6 bases in between. The CDR3 nucleotides are TGTGCCAGCAGTGAAACTCACAGCACAGATACGCAGTATTTT. The encoded protein is CASSETHSTDTQYF.

The chain couples TRBV6-5 to TRBJ1-5; 7 nucleotides agree with TRBD1. V was clipped by 6 bases and J by 5 bases; unmatched bases: 7. Germline assignment: CDR1 MNHEY and CDR2 SVGAGI. CDR3 length: 14 residues. The CDR3 reads CASRPGQDYQPQHF. In DNA form, the CDR3 reads TGTGCCAGCAGGCCTGGACAGGACTATCAGCCCCAGCATTTT.

The chain couples TRBV28 to TRBJ1-5; unclear D gene. The length of the CDR3 is 12 residues. Germline V gene sequence: CDR1 MDHEN, CDR2 SYDVKM. V was clipped by 4 bases and J by 5 bases, with 6 bases between them. CDR3 nucleotide sequence: TGTGCCAGCAGTTCACAAGATCAGCCCCAGCATTTT. As protein: CASSSQDQPQHF. Filled out from reference TRBV28 and TRBJ1-5, the complete variable domain reads DVKVTQSSRYLVKRTGEKVFLECVQDMDHENMFWYRQDPGLGLRLIYFSYDVKMKEKGDIPEGYSVSREKKERFSLILESASTNQTSMYLCASSSQDQPQHFGDGTRLSIL.

The chain couples TRBV10-3 to TRBJ2-3; 8 bases are a match to TRBD1. The CDR3 spans 14 residues. Trimming removed 10 bases from V and 2 bases from J; junction bases left unmatched: 8. The germline V gene has CDR1 ENHRY and CDR2 SYGVKD. In DNA form, the CDR3 reads TGTGCCAGCCGACAGGGGACCTCCACAGATACGCAGTATTTT. This encodes CASRQGTSTDTQYF.

The chain links TRBV15 to TRBJ1-1, with D unclear. Germline CDR1 is LNHNV and CDR2 is YYDKDF (reference sequence). Trimming pared 3 bases from V and 0 bases from J, leaving 8 bases between. The CDR3 consists of 14 residues. The CDR3 here is CATSRSNLNTEAFF. CDR3 nucleotide sequence: TGTGCCACCAGCAGGTCTAACTTGAACACTGAAGCTTTCTTT.

This chain joins TRBV29-1 and TRBJ2-5; weak D call: TRBD1 (6 bases). Germline assignment: CDR1 SQVTM and CDR2 ANQGSEA. The CDR3 length is 12 residues. The V gene lost 4 bases and the J gene lost 5 bases, with 11 bases spanning the gap. CDR3 loop: CSVGQGTETQYF. The CDR3 bases are TGCAGCGTTGGGCAGGGGACGGAGACCCAGTACTTC.

This sequence joins TRBV21-1 and TRBJ1-2. TRBV21-1 is a known pseudogene. This CDR3 comprises 12 residues. The CDR3 DNA sequence: TGTGCCAGCAGCACACGTACTTATGGCTACACCTTC. Protein: CASSTRTYGYTF.

For this clone: Other DNA sequences from this sample encode an identical CDR3 as well. The chain carries TRBV11-2 and TRBJ1-3; D perhaps matches TRBD1 (5 bases). Looked up from germline, CDR1 is SGHAT and CDR2 is FQNNGV. The CDR3 contains 14 residues. The germline V and J ends were trimmed by 5 bases and 2 bases, with 10 bases remaining between them. CDR3 DNA: TGTGCCAGCAGCCTCGACAGAGCTGGAAACACCATATATTTT. Protein sequence: CASSLDRAGNTIYF. Full variable domain (missing parts from reference TRBV11-2 and TRBJ1-3): EAGVAQSPRYKIIEKRQSVAFWCNPISGHATLYWYQQILGQGPKLLIQFQNNGVVDDSQLPKDRFSAERLKGVDSTLKIQPAKLEDSAVYLCASSLDRAGNTIYFGEGSWLTVV.